Listed here are 16 T cell receptor beta chains from one sample, sequenced in a study of blood T cell repertoires in COVID-19. Sequenced by immunoSEQ multiplex PCR; TCRdb stores in-frame clones only, minus some. The sample has around 250,000 clones, about 87% seen once. The specimen sequenced was PBMCs or T cells enriched from blood (not recorded which). The receptors originated from a man aged 50-60 years who had been exposed to COVID-19.

This clone was seen more than once but under ten times. The rearrangement uses TRBV6-4 and TRBJ1-6; D may be TRBD1 (5 bases). CDR3 length equals 14 residues. Germline CDR1 MRHNA, CDR2 SNTAGT. V shed 3 bases and J shed 6 bases, with 9 bases lying between them. As DNA, the CDR3 is TGTGCCAGCAGTGAGAGACAGCGTAATTCACCCCTCCACTTT. Its translation is CASSERQRNSPLHF.

The chain carries TRBV28 and TRBJ1-5, with D hard to call. Germline CDR1 reads MDHEN; CDR2 reads SYDVKM. The length of the CDR3 is 15 residues. V was trimmed by 6 bases and J by 0 bases, leaving 12 bases between them. Written as DNA, the CDR3 is TGTGCCAGCAGGCCCTTCGGTCATAGCAATCAGCCCCAGCATTTT. Amino acid sequence: CASRPFGHSNQPQHF.

V is TRBV19 and J is TRBJ1-6; the D is unclear. V dropped 3 bases and J dropped 8 bases, with 8 bases sitting between them. Germline assignment: CDR1 LNHDA and CDR2 SQIVND (reference sequence). The CDR3 loop spans 13 amino acids. The CDR3 nucleotides read TGTGCCAGTAGTATTTTCGGGGATTCACCCCTCCACTTT. Translating it yields CASSIFGDSPLHF.

A remark on this clone: The junction shows a germline mismatch at one end, possibly a read error. V usage is TRBV7-7 and J usage is TRBJ2-5, with 7 bases lining up with TRBD1. The length of the CDR3 is 14 residues. Looked up from germline, CDR1 is SSHAT and CDR2 is FNYEAQ (reference sequence). The CDR3 DNA sequence: TGTGCTAGCAGCTTCGGTGAGGGGGCAGAGACCCAGTACTTC. Translating it yields CASSFGEGAETQYF. Together with reference TRBV7-7 and TRBJ2-5, the CDR3 gives the full variable domain: GAGVSQSPRYKVTKRGQDVTLRCDPISSHATLYWYQQALGQGPEFLTYFNYEAQPDKSGLPSDRFSAERPEGSISTLTIQRTEQRDSAMYRCASSFGEGAETQYFGPGTRLLVL.

This clone was observed once. This CDR3 reads CASSVDAGEGNSPLHF. In DNA form, the CDR3 reads TGTGCCAGCAGCGTAGATGCGGGGGAGGGTAATTCACCCCTCCACTTT. The chain links TRBV9 to TRBJ1-6, with D perhaps TRBD1 (5 bases). The germline V gene encodes CDR1 SGDLS and CDR2 YYNGEE. V gave up 0 bases and J gave up 6 bases, with 13 bases separating them. The CDR3 is made up of 16 amino acids.

The genes are TRBV5-6 and TRBJ1-6; no clear D. The CDR3 covers 12 residues. CDR1 and CDR2 (germline): SGHDT, YYEEEE. V lost 2 bases and J lost 9, with 6 bases in between. The CDR3 DNA follows: TGTGCCAGCAGCTTCGGGAGTTCACCCCTCCACTTT. Its translation is CASSFGSSPLHF.

The CDR3 nucleotides are TGCAGCGCCCGGACAGCCCGTCTGGTTGAGCAGTACTTC. It yields the protein CSARTARLVEQYF. This sequence joins TRBV29-1 and TRBJ2-7, with D possibly matching TRBD1 (6 bases). This CDR3 has 13 amino acids. Trimming pared 7 bases from V and 7 bases from J, leaving 20 bases between. Germline V gives CDR1 SQVTM, CDR2 ANQGSEA.

The chain is built from TRBV10-3 and TRBJ1-5; TRBD1 might be the D (5 bases). The V end lost 6 bases, the J end lost 2 bases, and 14 bases lay between the germline ends. Germline CDR1 reads ENHRY; CDR2 reads SYGVKD. The CDR3 runs to 15 residues. CDR3: CAISAAPQGNQPQHF. The CDR3 coding sequence is TGTGCCATCAGCGCGGCACCACAGGGCAATCAGCCCCAGCATTTT.

The J gene is TRBJ2-7, the V gene TRBV6-5, with a possible D match to TRBD1 (5 bases). CDR3 length: 13 residues. The ends were cut back, 5 bases at V and 3 bases at J, with 11 bases in the middle. Germline CDR1 MNHEY, CDR2 SVGAGI. In nucleotides, the CDR3 is TGTGCCAGCAGTCCGACAGTCGGCTACGAGCAGTACGTC. It encodes CASSPTVGYEQYV.

This CDR3 is CASSVSTGVGYTF. The CDR3 nucleotides are TGTGCCAGCAGTGTTAGTACAGGGGTTGGCTACACCTTC. This chain links TRBV2 with TRBJ1-2, with TRBD1 matching 7 bases. This CDR3 spans 13 amino acids. Per germline, CDR1 SNHLY and CDR2 FYNNEI. V lost 4 bases and J lost 7; bases outside the gene matches: 6.

The chain employs TRBV28 and TRBJ1-3; D ambiguous. Germline V gene data show CDR1 as MDHEN and CDR2 as SYDVKM. V gave up 3 bases and J gave up 6 bases, with 12 bases separating them. The CDR3 spans 14 residues. The CDR3 nucleotides are TGTGCCAGCAGTTTGCGGGGAGGAGCAAACACCATATATTTT. Protein: CASSLRGGANTIYF.

The chain joins TRBV4-2 to TRBJ1-2, with a weak D call TRBD1 (5 bases). V lost 0 bases to trimming and J lost 4 bases, with 9 bases between them. The CDR3 consists of 14 residues. The germline CDR1 and CDR2 sequences are LGHNA and YNFKEQ. The CDR3 loop reads CASSQDQQVYGYTF. Here the CDR3 DNA reads TGTGCCAGCAGCCAAGATCAACAGGTCTATGGCTACACCTTC.

The chain has TRBV2 and TRBJ1-2; D is perhaps TRBD1 (5 bases). The germline gives CDR1 SNHLY, CDR2 FYNNEI. The V end was cut by 6 bases, the J end by 5 bases, with 10 bases between. This CDR3 region has 12 residues. The CDR3 nucleotides read TGTGCCAGCAGGGACCCAGGGTATGGCTACACCTTC. It specifies CASRDPGYGYTF.

The rearrangement uses TRBV5-1 and TRBJ1-2; no firm D call. V gave up 3 bases and J gave up 6 bases, with 15 bases separating them. The CDR3 runs 14 residues. Germline CDR1 reads SGHRS; CDR2 reads YFSETQ. The CDR3 DNA reads as TGCGCCAGCAGCTCGTCAGCGGGGAGGGATGGCTACACCTTC. Translated, it gives CASSSSAGRDGYTF.

The CDR3 loop is CASSLGEGVYSNQPQHF. The CDR3 coding sequence is TGTGCCAGCAGCTTAGGGGAGGGAGTTTATAGCAATCAGCCCCAGCATTTT. The chain uses TRBV7-8 and TRBJ1-5; no firm D call. Germline V gives CDR1 SGHVS, CDR2 FQNEAQ. The CDR3 contains 17 residues. The V end lost 1 base, the J end lost 0 bases, and 13 bases lay between the germline ends.

CDR3 coding DNA: TGCGCCAGTAACCGCCCCCAGGGGACAGGGGGCTTCCATGGCTACACCTTC. It is translated as CASNRPQGTGGFHGYTF. This chain joins TRBV4-1 and TRBJ1-2, with 12 bases lining up with TRBD1. Germline assignment: CDR1 MGHRA and CDR2 YSYEKL. J lost 6 bases, V lost 9 bases, and 17 bases had no gene match. This CDR3 has 17 residues.